This T cell receptor (beta chain) was retrieved from a study of cytomegalovirus exposure and HLA in healthy donors. 60 Vbeta and 13 Jbeta primers were used in PCR. Profiled with immunoSEQ multiplex PCR; TCRdb holds only in-frame clones, not every one. The sample includes some 130,000 clones, around 80% seen only once; the top ten take roughly 4.2%. Whole-study findings and limits: The availability of immune exposure information extended only to CMV serostatus. Among TCR sequences, most were rare, though some public TCRs appeared in many donors. Later analysis suggested most CMV-associated TCR beta chains were HLA-restricted.

Losses at the gene ends were 8 bases for V and 8 bases for J; bases not matched to a gene: 9. In germline, CDR1 is WNHNN, CDR2 SYGVQD (reference sequence). There are 13 residues in the CDR3. Donors in the study were healthy people who gave bone marrow. Points on this clone: Its antigen is still unknown.

The TCR sequence derives from a woman between 35 and 50 years old in good health and CMV-seronegative. Sequences were obtained from PBMCs. This sequence joins TRBV10-1 and TRBJ2-1; 7 nucleotides line up with TRBD1. The chain's CDR3 is CASPPHRGYEQFF. The CDR3 DNA reads as TGCGCCAGCCCCCCCCACAGGGGCTATGAGCAGTTCTTC.